This T cell receptor beta chain was observed in a study of T cells in localized non-small cell lung cancer. Sequencing was performed with immunoSEQ multiplex PCR; in TCRdb, only in-frame clones are kept and a portion is missing. The sample includes under 40,000 clones, 87% of them seen just once. The germline V gene encodes CDR1 SGHTA and CDR2 FQGNSA. Trimming removed 1 base at V and 5 bases at J, with 20 bases between. The CDR3 contains 17 residues. The clonotype originates from a man aged 35-75 years with stage III lung adenocarcinoma. Sequences were derived from peripheral blood mononuclear cells, sampled before any cancer treatment. The chain has TRBV7-2 and TRBJ2-5; D may match TRBD1 or TRBD2 (5 bases each). The CDR3 spells CASSLGDSGTAGETQYF. The CDR3, as DNA: TGTGCCAGCAGCTTAGGGGATTCGGGGACCGCGGGCGAGACCCAGTACTTC. The whole variable domain, filled in from reference TRBV7-2 and TRBJ2-5, reads GAGVSQSPSNKVTEKGKDVELRCDPISGHTALYWYRQSLGQGLEFLIYFQGNSAPDKSGLPSDRFSAERTGGSVSTLTIQRTQQEDSAVYLCASSLGDSGTAGETQYFGPGTRLLVL.